The 20 T cell receptor beta chains given below trace back to one sample, sequenced in a study of control samples from healthy donors and cancer patients. TCRdb's table, derived via immunoSEQ multiplex PCR, lists solely in-frame clones and lacks some. The table includes some 74,000 clones, about 95% detected once. Sequenced: blood. The receptor set was obtained from a young woman in good health.

The rearrangement uses TRBV9 and TRBJ2-4, with D hard to call. CDR3 length: 14 amino acids. V was pared by 3 bases and J by 7 bases, with 14 bases between. Germline-derived CDR1 and CDR2 are SGDLS and YYNGEE. CDR3 in amino acids: CASSENLSGNIQYF. For the CDR3, the DNA is TGTGCCAGCAGCGAAAATTTGTCTGGGAACATTCAGTACTTC.

The chain links TRBV12-3 or TRBV12-4 to TRBJ2-1, with D unclear. Trimming took off 5 bases at V and 7 bases at J, with 9 bases between the two ends. The CDR3 runs to 12 residues. The CDR3 sequence is CASSPSRNEQFF. The CDR3 nucleotides are TGTGCCAGCAGTCCCTCCCGAAATGAGCAGTTCTTC.

The J gene is TRBJ1-1, the V gene TRBV9; maybe TRBD1 (6 bases). Germline V gene data show CDR1 as SGDLS and CDR2 as YYNGEE. There are 15 residues in the CDR3. V lost 3 bases to trimming and J lost 4 bases, with 16 bases between them. CDR3 nucleotide sequence: TGTGCCAGCAGCGCCCAGGGGAAATTGGCCACTGAAGCTTTCTTT. It specifies CASSAQGKLATEAFF.

This chain joins TRBV5-1 and TRBJ1-6; TRBD1 matches 7 bases. The CDR3 has 15 residues. CDR1 is SGHRS and CDR2 is YFSETQ in the germline V gene. Germline trimming cut 4 bases from V and 7 bases from J; bases unmatched to any gene: 8. The CDR3 DNA reads as TGCGCCAGCAGCCTATCAGGGACAGAAAATTCACCCCTCCACTTT. Amino acids: CASSLSGTENSPLHF.

The chain carries TRBV4-1 and TRBJ1-3; D remains ambiguous. V lost 1 base, J lost 3 bases, and 10 bases lay in between. This CDR3 comprises 15 residues. Germline V gene data show CDR1 as MGHRA and CDR2 as YSYEKL. The CDR3 DNA follows: TGCGCCAGCAGCCAAGTCCGCGCAGGTGGAAACACCATATATTTT. Encoded protein: CASSQVRAGGNTIYF.

V usage is TRBV18 and J usage is TRBJ1-5; unclear D gene. Germline lookup yields CDR1 KGHSH and CDR2 LQKENI. V dropped 5 bases and J dropped 3 bases, with 11 bases sitting between them. The CDR3 has 14 residues. The CDR3 DNA follows: TGTGCCAGCTCAGACGACGGAAACAATCAGCCCCAGCATTTT. Amino acids: CASSDDGNNQPQHF.

The chain uses TRBV19 and TRBJ2-1; 9 positions match TRBD1. This CDR3 has 15 residues. V shed 4 bases, J shed 7 bases, and the junction held 8 bases outside the gene matches. Germline V gene lookup returns CDR1 LNHDA and CDR2 SQIVND (reference sequence). The CDR3 DNA reads as TGTGCCAGTAGTACGGACAGGGGTCGGTATAATGAGCAGTTCTTC. The encoded protein is CASSTDRGRYNEQFF. The variable domain in full, with the rest retrieved from reference TRBV19 and TRBJ2-1, is DGGITQSPKYLFRKEGQNVTLSCEQNLNHDAMYWYRQDPGQGLRLIYYSQIVNDFQKGDIAEGYSVSREKKESFPLTVTSAQKNPTAFYLCASSTDRGRYNEQFFGPGTRLTVL.

The chain joins TRBV9 to TRBJ1-5, with TRBD1 matching over 8 bases. V was pared by 3 bases and J by 4 bases, with 6 bases of the junction left unmatched. The CDR3 is 15 residues long. Germline V gene sequence: CDR1 SGDLS, CDR2 YYNGEE. The CDR3 spells CASSEGTGANQPQHF. The CDR3 DNA reads as TGTGCCAGCAGCGAAGGGACAGGAGCTAATCAGCCCCAGCATTTT.

The chain joins TRBV4-1 to TRBJ1-5; D possibly corresponds to TRBD1 (5 bases). The CDR3 extends over 15 amino acids. Germline lookup yields CDR1 MGHRA and CDR2 YSYEKL. Trimming left V 4 bases short and J 0 bases short, with 10 bases between. For the CDR3, the DNA is TGCGCCAGCAGCCGAATTCAGGGTAGCAATCAGCCCCAGCATTTT. Amino acids: CASSRIQGSNQPQHF.

This clone was detected once. CDR3 sequence: CASSIWNTEAFF. The CDR3 nucleotides are TGTGCCAGTAGTATTTGGAACACTGAAGCTTTCTTT. The chain joins TRBV19 to TRBJ1-1; D not resolved. Trimming pared 3 bases from V and 1 base from J, leaving 3 bases between. The CDR3 length is 12 residues. CDR1 LNHDA and CDR2 SQIVND come from the germline V gene (reference sequence).

The chain joins TRBV9 to TRBJ2-2, with 7 bases identical to TRBD1. Germline CDR1 SGDLS, CDR2 YYNGEE. V was clipped by 3 bases and J by 4 bases; unmatched bases: 6. The CDR3 sequence is 15 residues long. The CDR3, as DNA: TGTGCCAGCAGCGGCAAACAGGGGACCACCGGGGAGCTGTTTTTT. Translation: CASSGKQGTTGELFF. Supplemented by reference TRBV9 and TRBJ2-2, the full variable domain reads DSGVTQTPKHLITATGQRVTLRCSPRSGDLSVYWYQQSLDQGLQFLIQYYNGEERAKGNILERFSAQQFPDLHSELNLSSLELGDSALYFCASSGKQGTTGELFFGEGSRLTVL.

This clone has only one observation. J is TRBJ2-7 and V is TRBV4-1; 10 bases align to TRBD2. The CDR3 contains 17 residues. The ends lost 0 bases at V and 2 bases at J; junction bases unmatched: 7. The germline V gene encodes CDR1 MGHRA and CDR2 YSYEKL. The CDR3 DNA is TGCGCCAGCAGCCAAGACTCCCTAGCGGGGGAGCCCTACGAGCAGTACTTC. It is translated as CASSQDSLAGEPYEQYF.

The V and J genes are TRBV6-5 and TRBJ1-1, with D maybe TRBD1 (5 bases). Germline assignment: CDR1 MNHEY and CDR2 SVGAGI. V shed 0 bases and J shed 3 bases, with 11 bases lying between them. The CDR3 loop spans 15 amino acids. The CDR3 protein is CASSYSVAGDTEAFF. The CDR3 DNA reads TGTGCCAGCAGTTACTCGGTGGCGGGGGACACTGAAGCTTTCTTT.

The sample holds one count of this clone. The chain couples TRBV6-5 to TRBJ2-1; D is unclear. V lost 0 bases and J 7 bases, leaving 10 bases between the germline ends. The CDR3 sequence is 14 residues long. From germline, CDR1 is MNHEY and CDR2 SVGAGI. The CDR3 spells CASSYSIARNEQFF. The CDR3 DNA reads TGTGCCAGCAGTTACTCGATCGCCAGAAATGAGCAGTTCTTC.

The chain is built from TRBV3-1 (or the pseudogene TRBV3-2) and TRBJ1-2, with 7 bases lining up with TRBD1. The CDR3 sequence is 17 residues long. Germline loops: CDR1 LGHDT, CDR2 YNNKEL (reference sequence). With 3 bases clipped from V and 5 bases from J, the junction kept 15 bases outside the gene matches. CDR3 sequence: CASSQGGVTGVRYGYTF. CDR3 sequence (DNA): TGTGCCAGCAGCCAGGGCGGCGTTACAGGGGTGCGGTATGGCTACACCTTC.

This chain uses TRBV28 with TRBJ2-1; D uncertain. V was trimmed by 8 bases and J by 9 bases, leaving 11 bases between them. Germline values: CDR1 MDHEN, CDR2 SYDVKM. This CDR3 region has 11 residues. The CDR3 protein is CASVFLSEQFF. DNA for the CDR3: TGTGCCAGCGTATTTTTAAGTGAGCAGTTCTTC.

The chain uses TRBV2 and TRBJ2-1, with D maybe TRBD1 (5 bases). Trimming took 8 bases from V and 0 from J, leaving 14 bases between them. The length of the CDR3 is 15 residues. Germline V gene lookup returns CDR1 SNHLY and CDR2 FYNNEI. The chain's CDR3 is CASAKGPSSYNEQFF. The CDR3 nucleotides are TGTGCCAGCGCAAAGGGGCCGAGCTCCTACAATGAGCAGTTCTTC.

The V and J genes are TRBV7-9 and TRBJ1-1; D possibly corresponds to TRBD1 (6 bases). Between the trimmed V and J ends, which lost 8 bases and 5 bases, there was a span of 9 bases. The CDR3 extends over 11 amino acids. In germline, CDR1 is SEHNR, CDR2 FQNEAQ (reference sequence). The chain's CDR3 is CASAQGTEAFF. The CDR3 DNA reads as TGTGCCAGCGCCCAGGGGACTGAAGCTTTCTTT. Full variable domain (missing parts from reference TRBV7-9 and TRBJ1-1): DTGVSQNPRHKITKRGQNVTFRCDPISEHNRLYWYRQTLGQGPEFLTYFQNEAQLEKSRLLSDRFSAERPKGSFSTLEIQRTEQGDSAMYLCASAQGTEAFFGQGTRLTVV.

The chain's CDR3 is CASSFREEEGYTF. The CDR3, as DNA: TGTGCCAGCAGCTTCCGTGAGGAGGAAGGCTACACCTTC. This chain joins TRBV6-5 and TRBJ1-2; no clear D gene. V shed 6 bases and J shed 8 bases, with 16 bases lying between them. CDR1 and CDR2 from the germline V gene are MNHEY and SVGAGI. The CDR3 has 13 residues.

The chain has TRBV19 and TRBJ2-3; 7 bases are shared with TRBD1. V shed 1 base and J 7 bases; nucleotides not matched to a gene: 8. The CDR3 runs 15 residues. CDR1 is LNHDA and CDR2 is SQIVND in the germline V gene (reference sequence). The CDR3 spells CASSIGGGALNTQYF. Written as DNA, the CDR3 is TGTGCCAGTAGTATAGGAGGGGGCGCTCTAAATACGCAGTATTTT.